Listed below are T cell receptor beta chains from one sample, sequenced in a study of cytomegalovirus exposure and HLA in healthy donors. Here immunoSEQ multiplex PCR was the method, and the copy in TCRdb shows in-frame clones only, minus some. The repertoire holds almost 80,000 clones, with approximately 61% as singletons. The sequenced sample was PBMCs. The receptors stem from a woman in her forties or fifties in good health and CMV-seropositive. CDR3s leave out the opening cysteine and the closing phenylalanine or tryptophan. The size field is filled for only some rows; it gives once, few, many or a size class.

j_gene: TRBJ2-1
abundance: -
v_gene: TRBV19
CDR3aa: ARRSFWTSGDSDDNEQF

j_gene: TRBJ2-2
abundance: -
v_gene: TRBV5-1
CDR3aa: ASRGQGAPGELF

j_gene: TRBJ1-5
abundance: -
v_gene: TRBV19
CDR3aa: AAGGQRGEGFGNQPQH

j_gene: TRBJ1-2
abundance: once
v_gene: TRBV5-1
CDR3aa: AGGLAGTGGRSNYGYT

j_gene: TRBJ1-2
abundance: few
v_gene: TRBV18
CDR3aa: ASSPPGTGGSYGYT

j_gene: TRBJ2-7
abundance: once
v_gene: TRBV9
CDR3aa: ASSVAQGAYEQY

j_gene: TRBJ1-5
abundance: -
v_gene: TRBV5-1
CDR3aa: ASSLGGADQPQH

j_gene: TRBJ2-3
abundance: -
v_gene: TRBV9
CDR3aa: ASSASRADTQY

j_gene: -
abundance: -
v_gene: TRBV6-1
CDR3aa: ASSETVAYEQY

j_gene: TRBJ2-3
abundance: -
v_gene: TRBV6-6
CDR3aa: ASSPRRVTDTQY

j_gene: TRBJ2-1
abundance: -
v_gene: TRBV5-1
CDR3aa: ASSLVVSGGPTRYNEQF

j_gene: TRBJ1-1
abundance: -
v_gene: TRBV7-9
CDR3aa: ASSLAWPQLNTEAF

j_gene: TRBJ1-5
abundance: -
v_gene: TRBV6-5
CDR3aa: ASSEEWGGQAQH

j_gene: TRBJ1-6
abundance: -
v_gene: TRBV27
CDR3aa: ASSGTGSSYNSPLH

j_gene: TRBJ2-2
abundance: -
v_gene: TRBV5-1
CDR3aa: ASSFLGETGELF

j_gene: TRBJ1-1
abundance: few
v_gene: TRBV5-6
CDR3aa: ASSGGDLRRTEAF

j_gene: TRBJ2-6
abundance: -
v_gene: TRBV9
CDR3aa: ASSVVGRANVLT

j_gene: TRBJ2-5
abundance: -
v_gene: TRBV7-9
CDR3aa: ASSLRGSQETQY

j_gene: TRBJ1-2
abundance: -
v_gene: TRBV6-6
CDR3aa: ASSYFQGKGYGYT

j_gene: TRBJ2-1
abundance: -
v_gene: TRBV27
CDR3aa: ASSLGASSYNEQF

j_gene: TRBJ1-1
abundance: -
v_gene: TRBV18
CDR3aa: ASSLTGATEAF

j_gene: TRBJ2-1
abundance: -
v_gene: TRBV2
CDR3aa: ASSRDREGEQF

j_gene: TRBJ2-1
abundance: -
v_gene: TRBV28
CDR3aa: ASSFSRTDEQF

j_gene: TRBJ1-1
abundance: few
v_gene: TRBV28
CDR3aa: ASSFPWGSLNTEAF

j_gene: TRBJ1-5
abundance: -
v_gene: TRBV6-5
CDR3aa: ASSYVVNQPQH

j_gene: TRBJ1-6
abundance: -
v_gene: TRBV5-4
CDR3aa: ASSLGTWGGSPLH

j_gene: TRBJ2-3
abundance: -
v_gene: TRBV28
CDR3aa: ASNSRDSSTDTQY

j_gene: TRBJ1-6
abundance: -
v_gene: TRBV27
CDR3aa: ASMGALSSYNSPLH